This TCR beta chain is drawn from a study of blood T cell repertoires in COVID-19. For the study at large: Donors in the United States, Italy and Spain gave samples during acute or convalescent COVID-19. In each case, the material was cDNA or gDNA derived from T cells, B-cell-depleted T cells, or PBMCs.

A few counts support this clone. Original handling: Reference gene primer amplification in the assay estimated nucleated cell counts. Only in-frame clones appear in the TCRdb table, and some are missing; sequencing was by immunoSEQ multiplex PCR. Clonal size and the V and J genes are those of that table, whereas D and trimming came from the DNA. The profile shows fewer than 45,000 clones, over 75% of them singletons. The CDR3 runs to 19 residues. Germline V gene data show CDR1 as PRHDT and CDR2 as FYEKMQ (reference sequence). The V end lost 2 bases, the J end lost 2 bases, and 25 bases lay between the germline ends.

The sequencing input was peripheral blood. This sequence was found in a human donor in a cohort sampled during active COVID-19. The chain recombines TRBV13 with TRBJ2-7, with TRBD2 as a possible D gene (6 bases). CDR3 in amino acids: CASSLLGGRISPTTYEQYF. The CDR3 DNA is TGTGCCAGCAGCTTATTGGGGGGACGGATCTCTCCTACTACCTACGAGCAGTACTTC. Full variable domain (remainder filled in from reference TRBV13 and TRBJ2-7): AAGVIQSPRHLIKEKRETATLKCYPIPRHDTVYWYQQGPGQDPQFLISFYEKMQSDKGSIPDRFSAQQFSDYHSELNMSSLELGDSALYFCASSLLGGRISPTTYEQYFGPGTRLTVT.